This TCR beta chain is from a study of cytomegalovirus exposure and HLA in healthy donors. Overall study results and limits: Segments of the TCR beta V type were, in most cases, productive about 90% or about 30% of the time in an earlier analysis. The classifier reportedly diagnosed cytomegalovirus status with high specificity and sensitivity.

The count of this clone is one. What it binds is not known. The primer mix had 60 Vbeta and 13 Jbeta primers. Data came from immunoSEQ multiplex PCR; TCRdb stores just in-frame clones and leaves some out. This sample has roughly 100,000 clones, with 60% to 85% found just once. The germline V gene encodes CDR1 SEHNR and CDR2 FQNEAQ (reference sequence). The CDR3 runs to 12 residues. V was cut by 5 bases and J by 6 bases, with 7 bases left in between. The sequenced sample consisted of PBMCs. The receptor was isolated from a male donor in good health and CMV-seronegative. This chain joins TRBV7-9 and TRBJ2-2; tentative D call: TRBD2 (5 bases). This CDR3 reads CASSLGAGELFF. Written as DNA, the CDR3 is TGTGCCAGCAGCCTCGGGGCCGGGGAGCTGTTTTTT.